The 7 T cell receptor beta chains presented below share a single source sample, sequenced in a study of T-cell memory formation after mild COVID-19 listed by TCRdb under 2021. Libraries were made using 5' RACE. Sequencing was performed on an Illumina NovaSeq 6000. TCRdb applied fastp at Q25 and MiXCR to the public reads, then kept only in-frame beta chains. Each CDR3 protein gets just one entry, which takes the most common genes and DNA from the rows behind it. This sample is represented by nearly 200,000 distinct CDR3 sequences; 18% of them were singletons. About 2.4% of the sample lies in the top ten. The source material was PBMCs or a T cell subset sorted from them (not recorded which). Every receptor here comes from an adult woman who had mild COVID-19 (a few samples of this study predate the infection). The sample titles of this study are shuffled in the database, so cell type and time point are left out; the donor was told from shared clones.

The table lists this clonotype with a few counts. This chain joins TRBV20-1 and TRBJ2-3; 12 bases are shared with TRBD1. V lost 6 bases to trimming and J lost 5 bases; unmatched junction nucleotides: 9. The germline V gene encodes CDR1 DFQATT and CDR2 SNEGSKA (reference sequence). CDR3 length: 15 amino acids. CDR3 loop: CSAGGTGGFVDTQYF. For the CDR3, the DNA is TGCAGTGCGGGAGGGACAGGGGGCTTTGTAGATACGCAGTATTTT.

This clonotype was seen more than once but under ten times. This chain uses TRBV6-5 with TRBJ1-1; tentatively, D is TRBD1 (5 bases). Germline CDR1 is MNHEY and CDR2 is SVGAGI. V lost 5 bases to trimming and J lost 4 bases, with 14 bases between them. This CDR3 has 14 amino acids. CDR3 nucleotide sequence: TGTGCCAGCAGTCACCAGGAAGGGGCCACTGAAGCTTTCTTT. As protein: CASSHQEGATEAFF.

The rearrangement links TRBV24-1 to TRBJ1-5; TRBD1 agrees at 8 bases. The CDR3 consists of 15 residues. In germline, CDR1 is KGHDR, CDR2 SFDVKD. Germline trimming cut 3 bases from V and 4 bases from J; bases unmatched to any gene: 4. CDR3 DNA sequence: TGTGCCACCAGTGATACAGGGACAGGTAATCAGCCCCAGCATTTT. Protein: CATSDTGTGNQPQHF.

This clonotype was recorded many times. V usage is TRBV19 and J usage is TRBJ1-1; D is unclear. Germline-derived CDR1 and CDR2 are LNHDA and SQIVND (reference sequence). This CDR3 has 16 residues. The V end lost 1 base, the J end lost 4 bases, and 16 bases lay between the germline ends. DNA for the CDR3: TGTGCCAGTAGTATAGTCCCGCACTCGGGCGTCACTGAAGCTTTCTTT. Translating gives CASSIVPHSGVTEAFF.

The V call is TRBV20-1, the J call TRBJ2-7; D uncertain. Between the trimmed V and J ends, which lost 6 bases and 6 bases, there was a span of 21 bases. Germline V gene data show CDR1 as DFQATT and CDR2 as SNEGSKA (reference sequence). This CDR3 comprises 14 residues. For the CDR3, the DNA is TGCAGTGCCCACAACGGCGTTGACGGCCGCGAGCAGTACTTC. It translates to CSAHNGVDGREQYF.

The gene calls are TRBV5-5 and TRBJ2-5, with TRBD1 matching over 8 bases. This CDR3 is built from 16 residues. After removal of 3 bases from V and 4 bases from J, the junction contained 11 bases not matched to a gene. Germline V gene data show CDR1 as SGHKS and CDR2 as YYEKEE (reference sequence). The DNA of the CDR3 is TGTGCCAGCAGCTCAGAGTCAGGGGGCGTTCGAGAGACCCAGTACTTC. Translation gives CASSSESGGVRETQYF. Based on the CDR3 plus reference TRBV5-5 and TRBJ2-5, the full variable domain is DAGVTQSPTHLIKTRGQQVTLRCSPISGHKSVSWYQQVLGQGPQFIFQYYEKEERGRGNFPDRFSARQFPNYSSELNVNALLLGDSALYLCASSSESGGVRETQYFGPGTRLLVL.

The CDR3 loop reads CASSEWGFTTEAFF. CDR3 nucleotide sequence: TGTGCCAGCAGCGAATGGGGTTTTACCACTGAAGCTTTCTTT. This chain uses TRBV2 with TRBJ1-1; D is uncertain. The CDR3 has 14 residues. Germline V gene data show CDR1 as SNHLY and CDR2 as FYNNEI. Deletions cut 6 bases from V and 4 bases from J, with 15 bases between.